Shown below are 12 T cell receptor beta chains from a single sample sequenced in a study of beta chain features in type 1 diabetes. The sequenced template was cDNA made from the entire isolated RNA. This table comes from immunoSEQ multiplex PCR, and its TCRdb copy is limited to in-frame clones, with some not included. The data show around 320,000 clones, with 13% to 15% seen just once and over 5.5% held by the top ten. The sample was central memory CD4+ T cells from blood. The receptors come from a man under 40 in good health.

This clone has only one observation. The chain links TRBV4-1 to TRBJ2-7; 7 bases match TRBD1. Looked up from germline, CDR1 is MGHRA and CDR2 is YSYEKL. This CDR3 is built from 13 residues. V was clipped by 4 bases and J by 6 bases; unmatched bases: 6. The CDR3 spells CASSRQGNGEQYF. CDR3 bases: TGCGCCAGCAGCCGACAGGGCAACGGCGAGCAGTACTTC.

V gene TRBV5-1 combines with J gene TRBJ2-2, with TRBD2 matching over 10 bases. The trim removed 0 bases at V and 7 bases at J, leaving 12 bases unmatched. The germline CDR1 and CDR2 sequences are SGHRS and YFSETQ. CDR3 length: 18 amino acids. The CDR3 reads CASSLDVWLAGVVGELFF. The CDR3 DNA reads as TGCGCCAGCAGCTTGGATGTTTGGCTAGCGGGAGTCGTCGGGGAGCTGTTTTTT.

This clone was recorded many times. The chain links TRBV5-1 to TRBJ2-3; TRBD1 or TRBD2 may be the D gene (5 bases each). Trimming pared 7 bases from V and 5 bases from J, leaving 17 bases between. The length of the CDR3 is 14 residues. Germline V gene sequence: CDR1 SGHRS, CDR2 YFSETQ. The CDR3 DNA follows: TGCGCCAGCGGAAGGGACGCCCGGGGAGATACGCAGTATTTT. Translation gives CASGRDARGDTQYF.

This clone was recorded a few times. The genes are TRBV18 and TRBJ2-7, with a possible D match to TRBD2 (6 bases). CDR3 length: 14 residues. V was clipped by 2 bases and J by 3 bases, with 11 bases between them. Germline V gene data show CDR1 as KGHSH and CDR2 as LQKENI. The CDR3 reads CASSPGTDNYEQYV. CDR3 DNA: TGTGCCAGCTCACCAGGGACTGACAACTACGAGCAGTACGTC.

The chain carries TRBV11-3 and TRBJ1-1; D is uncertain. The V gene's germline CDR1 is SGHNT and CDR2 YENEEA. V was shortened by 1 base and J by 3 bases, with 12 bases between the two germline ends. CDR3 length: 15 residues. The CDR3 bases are TGTGCCAGCAGCTTAGTAGGGCGGCCTCACACTGAAGCTTTCTTT. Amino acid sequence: CASSLVGRPHTEAFF.

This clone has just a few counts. This chain's CDR3 is CASSSDRYQPQHF. Here the CDR3 DNA reads TGTGCCAGCAGTTCGGACAGATATCAGCCCCAGCATTTT. V is TRBV6-5 and J is TRBJ1-5, with D perhaps TRBD1 (6 bases). V was clipped by 4 bases and J by 5 bases, with 9 bases between them. This CDR3 region has 13 residues. Germline loops: CDR1 MNHEY, CDR2 SVGAGI.

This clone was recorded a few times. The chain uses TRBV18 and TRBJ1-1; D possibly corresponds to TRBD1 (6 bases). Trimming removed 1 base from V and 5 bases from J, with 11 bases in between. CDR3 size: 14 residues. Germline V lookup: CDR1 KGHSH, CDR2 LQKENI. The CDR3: CASSPQGVRTEAFF. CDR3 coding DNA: TGTGCCAGCTCACCACAGGGGGTAAGGACTGAAGCTTTCTTT.

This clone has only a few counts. The chain's CDR3 is CASRVGTGSSPLHF. For the CDR3, the DNA is TGTGCCAGCAGGGTCGGGACTGGGAGCTCACCCCTCCACTTT. The chain combines TRBV6-5 with TRBJ1-6; perhaps TRBD1 as D (5 bases). The germline CDR1 and CDR2 sequences are MNHEY and SVGAGI. V was trimmed by 6 bases and J by 10 bases, leaving 16 bases between them. This CDR3 is 14 amino acids long.

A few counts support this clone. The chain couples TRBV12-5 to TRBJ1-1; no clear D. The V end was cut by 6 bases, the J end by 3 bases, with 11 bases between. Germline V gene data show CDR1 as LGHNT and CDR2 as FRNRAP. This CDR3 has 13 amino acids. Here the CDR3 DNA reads TGTGCTAGTGGCCGTGGTCGTTACACTGAAGCTTTCTTT. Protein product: CASGRGRYTEAFF.

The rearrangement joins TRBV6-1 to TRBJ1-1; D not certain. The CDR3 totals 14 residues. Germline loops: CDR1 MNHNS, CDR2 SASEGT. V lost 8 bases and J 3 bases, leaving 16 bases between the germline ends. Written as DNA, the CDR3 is TGTGCCAGCCTTCCGAGTAAAAGGGACACTGAAGCTTTCTTT. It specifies CASLPSKRDTEAFF.

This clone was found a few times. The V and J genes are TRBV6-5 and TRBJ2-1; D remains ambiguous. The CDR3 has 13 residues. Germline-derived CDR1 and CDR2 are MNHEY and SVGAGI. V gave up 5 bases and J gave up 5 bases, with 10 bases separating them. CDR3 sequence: CASSQSLNNEQFF. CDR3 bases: TGTGCCAGCAGTCAGTCTCTAAACAATGAGCAGTTCTTC.

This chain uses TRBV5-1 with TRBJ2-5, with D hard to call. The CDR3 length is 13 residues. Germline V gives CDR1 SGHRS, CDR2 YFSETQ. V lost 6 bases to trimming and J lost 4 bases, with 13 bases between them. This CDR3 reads CASTPKASETQYF. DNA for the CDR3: TGCGCCAGCACCCCCAAGGCCTCAGAGACCCAGTACTTC.